The 23 T cell receptor beta chains presented below share a single source sample, sequenced in a study of OX40 agonist ivuxolimab in advanced cancers. Using immunoSEQ multiplex PCR, the repertoire was profiled, and TCRdb retains in-frame clones only, with some absent. The sample carries some 42,000 clones, under 90% recorded once. Sample: CD4+ or CD8+ T cells sorted from blood, taken in a trial of the OX40 agonist ivuxolimab. Every receptor here comes from an adult with an advanced solid tumor such as melanoma, head and neck, liver or kidney cancer.

This clone occurred a few times. The chain uses TRBV7-8 and TRBJ1-2, with D hard to call. Trimming left V 8 bases short and J 5 bases short, with 15 bases between. Per the germline V gene, CDR1 is SGHVS and CDR2 is FQNEAQ. There are 13 residues in the CDR3. CDR3 nucleotides: TGTGCCAGCGGCCCCATCTCGGGGTATGGCTACACCTTC. Residues: CASGPISGYGYTF.

The rearrangement uses TRBV12-5 and TRBJ2-1; 7 bases are a match to TRBD2. The V gene's germline CDR1 is LGHNT and CDR2 FRNRAP. Unmatched junction bases numbered 8, after V lost 3 bases and J lost 9 bases. This CDR3 is built from 14 residues. CDR3 coding DNA: TGTGCTAGTGGTTTCAATAGCGGGCGGGGTGAGCAGTTCTTC. It yields the protein CASGFNSGRGEQFF. The variable domain in full, completed from reference TRBV12-5 and TRBJ2-1, reads DARVTQTPRHKVTEMGQEVTMRCQPILGHNTVFWYRQTMMQGLELLAYFRNRAPLDDSGMPKDRFSAEMPDATLATLKIQPSEPRDSAVYFCASGFNSGRGEQFFGPGTRLTVL.

The chain uses TRBV4-1 and TRBJ1-2; 8 bases are a match to TRBD1. From germline, CDR1 is MGHRA and CDR2 YSYEKL. This CDR3 region has 16 residues. J lost 8 bases, V lost 4 bases, and 15 bases had no gene match. The CDR3 nucleotides read TGCGCCAGCAGCCCCAGACAGGGGCCCTCCCCTGGCGGCTACACCTTC. Translation: CASSPRQGPSPGGYTF.

This rearrangement joins TRBV5-5 to TRBJ2-1, with D perhaps TRBD1 (6 bases). V shed 4 bases and J shed 3 bases, with 17 bases lying between them. The V gene's germline CDR1 is SGHKS and CDR2 YYEKEE (reference sequence). The length of the CDR3 is 16 residues. The CDR3 DNA reads TGTGCCAGCAGCCCCGCTCTCAGGGGCAGCTACAATGAGCAGTTCTTC. Amino acids: CASSPALRGSYNEQFF.

The chain carries TRBV4-2 and TRBJ2-3; D possibly uses TRBD1 or TRBD2 (6 bases each). V was pared by 0 bases and J by 2 bases, with 12 bases between. CDR3 length equals 16 residues. Germline CDR1 is LGHNA and CDR2 is YNFKEQ. The CDR3 DNA sequence: TGTGCCAGCAGCCAAGAGGGGGGCCTGTTCACAGATACGCAGTATTTT. Its translation: CASSQEGGLFTDTQYF.

This chain links TRBV28 with TRBJ1-2, with D possibly being TRBD1 (6 bases). Germline assignment: CDR1 MDHEN and CDR2 SYDVKM. Trimming took 5 bases from V and 8 from J, leaving 15 bases between them. The CDR3 totals 13 residues. DNA of the CDR3: TGTGCCAGCAGTCCGGACAGCCTCGCGGGCTACACCTTC. Encoded protein: CASSPDSLAGYTF.

The genes are TRBV7-6 and TRBJ2-7; TRBD2 is a possible D gene (6 bases). V lost 5 bases and J lost 1, with 12 bases in between. CDR1 SGHVS and CDR2 FNYEAQ come from the germline V gene. CDR3 length: 14 residues. The CDR3 here is CASSEGLASYEQYF. The CDR3 nucleotides read TGTGCCAGCAGCGAGGGACTGGCGTCCTACGAGCAGTACTTC.

The chain recombines TRBV5-8 with TRBJ2-5, with TRBD1 as a possible D gene (5 bases). The J call may not be correct, given that the DNA end is closer to TRBJ2-7. There are 14 residues in the CDR3. CDR1 is SGHTS and CDR2 is YDEGEE in the germline V gene. CDR3 protein: CASSLAVQGYEQYF. CDR3 in DNA: TGTGCCAGCAGCTTGGCCGTCCAGGGTTACGAGCAGTACTTC.

This rearrangement joins TRBV11-2 to TRBJ2-5; 9 nucleotides align to TRBD2. The CDR3 extends over 16 amino acids. Germline CDR1 SGHAT, CDR2 FQNNGV. V shed 1 base and J 2 bases; nucleotides not matched to a gene: 5. CDR3 region: CASSLGLAGRQETQYF. CDR3 in DNA: TGTGCCAGCAGCTTAGGCCTAGCGGGACGACAAGAGACCCAGTACTTC.

The chain carries TRBV7-9 and TRBJ2-4; TRBD1 aligns across 10 bases. This CDR3 region has 16 residues. Germline V lookup: CDR1 SEHNR, CDR2 FQNEAQ (reference sequence). V lost 5 bases, J lost 1 base, and 5 bases stayed unmatched. The CDR3 DNA is TGTGCCAGCAGCATCGCGGGACAGGGGGCCAAAAACATTCAGTACTTC. Protein product: CASSIAGQGAKNIQYF.

This clone was counted a few times. The CDR3 sequence is CASSLVGGGELFF. The CDR3 DNA sequence: TGTGCCAGCAGCTTAGTGGGTGGCGGGGAGCTGTTTTTT. The rearrangement joins TRBV7-2 to TRBJ2-2; D not certain. CDR3 size: 13 residues. Deletions cut 1 base from V and 7 bases from J, with 7 bases between. Germline CDR1 SGHTA, CDR2 FQGNSA.

This clone was seen a few times. This chain links TRBV7-9 with TRBJ2-7, with 8 nucleotides matching TRBD1. V trimming: 2 bases; J trimming: 3 bases; junction bases outside the gene matches: 3. The CDR3 loop spans 14 amino acids. Germline loops: CDR1 SEHNR, CDR2 FQNEAQ (reference sequence). The CDR3 DNA reads as TGTGCCAGCAGCTTACTCGGACAGGGCTACGAGCAGTACTTC. Encoded protein: CASSLLGQGYEQYF.

The CDR3 region is CASSFRWQDQETQYF. CDR3 in DNA: TGTGCCAGCAGTTTTAGATGGCAGGACCAAGAGACCCAGTACTTC. This chain connects TRBV27 to TRBJ2-5; no reliable D call. V shed 3 bases and J shed 0 bases, with 11 bases lying between them. The CDR3 length is 15 residues. Germline CDR1 reads MNHEY; CDR2 reads SMNVEV (reference sequence).

This chain uses TRBV7-7 with TRBJ2-1; 8 bases map to TRBD2. CDR3 length: 14 amino acids. Germline V gene data show CDR1 as SSHAT and CDR2 as FNYEAQ (reference sequence). J lost 5 bases, V lost 0 bases, and 0 bases had no gene match. The CDR3 reads CASSLASGDNEQFF. CDR3 sequence (DNA): TGTGCCAGCAGCTTAGCTAGCGGGGACAATGAGCAGTTCTTC.

The rearrangement links TRBV6-5 to TRBJ2-3; 8 bases match TRBD2. Per the germline V gene, CDR1 is MNHEY and CDR2 is SVGAGI. The CDR3 is 15 amino acids. V gave up 4 bases and J gave up 4 bases; unmatched junction bases: 7. CDR3 sequence reads: CASSLGLVDPDTQYF. For the CDR3, the DNA is TGTGCCAGCAGTTTGGGACTAGTCGACCCAGATACGCAGTATTTT.

This clone was detected only a few times. The gene calls are TRBV2 and TRBJ2-1; 8 nucleotides match TRBD1. This CDR3 region has 14 residues. After removal of 7 bases from V and 7 bases from J, the junction contained 9 bases not matched to a gene. Germline CDR1 SNHLY, CDR2 FYNNEI. In DNA, the CDR3 is TGTGCCAGCAAGTGGGGGACAGGTCAGAATGAGCAGTTCTTC. Translated: CASKWGTGQNEQFF.

This chain connects TRBV29-1 to TRBJ1-1; 8 bases fit TRBD1. V was pared by 7 bases and J by 4 bases, with 23 bases of the junction left unmatched. The CDR3 runs to 18 residues. CDR1 and CDR2 from the germline V gene are SQVTM and ANQGSEA. CDR3 loop: CSGRWVGQGGTSGTEAFF. For the CDR3, the DNA is TGCAGCGGTCGGTGGGTTGGACAGGGCGGAACCTCTGGCACTGAAGCTTTCTTT.

The chain is built from TRBV6-5 and TRBJ2-1, with TRBD2 identical over 9 bases. Germline V lookup: CDR1 MNHEY, CDR2 SVGAGI. This CDR3 contains 15 residues. V was pared by 2 bases and J by 9 bases, with 8 bases of the junction left unmatched. This CDR3 is CASSYVGGRASEQFF. The DNA of the CDR3 is TGTGCCAGCAGTTACGTTGGCGGGAGGGCCAGTGAGCAGTTCTTC.

The chain employs TRBV23-1 and TRBJ1-1; D is unresolved. TRBV23-1 belongs to the ORF category, with a function that is uncertain. Between the trimmed V and J ends, which lost 8 bases and 1 base, there was a span of 14 bases. The CDR3 is made up of 14 amino acids. CDR3 loop: CASLGTVQNTEAFF. CDR3 nucleotides: TGCGCCAGCTTGGGAACAGTTCAGAACACTGAAGCTTTCTTT.

The J gene is TRBJ2-5, the V gene TRBV18; 10 bases agree with TRBD2. CDR1 is KGHSH and CDR2 is LQKENI in the germline V gene. Trimming took 5 bases from V and 3 from J; bases not matched to a gene: 3. This CDR3 contains 14 residues. CDR3 DNA sequence: TGTGCCAGCTCATCCCTAGCGGGGGAAGAGACCCAGTACTTC. Amino acids: CASSSLAGEETQYF.

This chain links TRBV2 with TRBJ2-7; D is perhaps TRBD1 or TRBD2 (6 bases each). There are 15 residues in the CDR3. V dropped 8 bases and J dropped 2 bases, with 19 bases sitting between them. CDR1 and CDR2 (germline): SNHLY, FYNNEI. The CDR3 spells CASRVRGGRPYEQYF. CDR3 bases: TGTGCCAGCCGGGTTCGAGGGGGGCGACCCTACGAGCAGTACTTC.

In this sample, this clone turned up once. CDR3 sequence: CSARDSFEQYF. As DNA, the CDR3 is TGCAGTGCTAGAGACAGCTTCGAGCAGTACTTC. This rearrangement joins TRBV20-1 to TRBJ2-7; D is undetermined. Trimming removed 0 bases at V and 6 bases at J, with 6 bases between. The CDR3 runs to 11 residues. Germline lookup yields CDR1 DFQATT and CDR2 SNEGSKA (reference sequence).

The chain has TRBV28 and TRBJ1-2; 12 bases are shared with TRBD1. Germline CDR1 reads MDHEN; CDR2 reads SYDVKM. Trimming removed 1 base from V and 5 bases from J; junction bases left unmatched: 5. The CDR3 totals 16 residues. For the CDR3, the DNA is TGTGCCAGCAGTTTATCGGGACAGGGGGCCGGGTATGGCTACACCTTC. This sequence encodes CASSLSGQGAGYGYTF.